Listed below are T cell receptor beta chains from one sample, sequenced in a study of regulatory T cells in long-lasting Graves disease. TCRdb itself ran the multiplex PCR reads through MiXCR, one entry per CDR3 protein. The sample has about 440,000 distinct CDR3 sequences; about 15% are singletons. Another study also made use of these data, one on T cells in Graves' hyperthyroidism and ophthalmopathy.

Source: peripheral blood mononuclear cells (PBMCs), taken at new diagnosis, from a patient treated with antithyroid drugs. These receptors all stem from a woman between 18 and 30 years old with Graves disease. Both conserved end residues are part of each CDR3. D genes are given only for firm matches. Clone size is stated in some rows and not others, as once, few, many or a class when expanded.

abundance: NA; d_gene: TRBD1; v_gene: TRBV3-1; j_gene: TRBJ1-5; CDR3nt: TGTGCCAGCAGCCAAAATACAGGGGATCAGCCCCAGCATTTT; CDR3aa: CASSQNTGDQPQHF
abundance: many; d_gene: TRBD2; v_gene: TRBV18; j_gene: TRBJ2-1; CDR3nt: TGTGCCAGCTCACCTCTTAGCGGGGGAATGTTCTTC; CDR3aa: CASSPLSGGMFF
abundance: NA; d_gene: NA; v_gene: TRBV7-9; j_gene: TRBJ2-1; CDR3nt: TGTGCCAGCAGCGTCAACACCCCCCCCTACAATGAGCAGTTCTTC; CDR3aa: CASSVNTPPYNEQFF
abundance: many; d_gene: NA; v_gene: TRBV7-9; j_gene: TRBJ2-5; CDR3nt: TGTGCCAGCAGCTTAGTTCTGGGACCGGGGACCCAGTACTTC; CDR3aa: CASSLVLGPGTQYF
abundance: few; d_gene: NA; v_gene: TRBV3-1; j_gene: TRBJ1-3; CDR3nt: TGTGCCAGCAGCCGCGGGGACTTCTGGAGCTCTGGAAACACCATATATTTT; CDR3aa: CASSRGDFWSSGNTIYF
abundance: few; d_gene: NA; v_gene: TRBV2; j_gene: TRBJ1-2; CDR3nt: TGTGCCAGCAGTACAGGGTCGGGTGGCTACACCTTC; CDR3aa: CASSTGSGGYTF
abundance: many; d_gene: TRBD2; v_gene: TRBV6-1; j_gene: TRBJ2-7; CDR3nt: TGTGCCAGCAGTGGTTCGAGCGGGAGGGCTCTTTACGAGCAGTACTTC; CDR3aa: CASSGSSGRALYEQYF
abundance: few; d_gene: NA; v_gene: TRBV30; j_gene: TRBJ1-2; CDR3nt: TGTGCCTGGAGACGGGGTGGCTACACCTTC; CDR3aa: CAWRRGGYTF
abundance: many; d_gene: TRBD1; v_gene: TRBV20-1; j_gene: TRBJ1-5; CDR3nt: TGCAGTGCTAGACAGGGGGCAGGGGGGCTGCATCAGCCCCAGCATTTT; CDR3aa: CSARQGAGGLHQPQHF
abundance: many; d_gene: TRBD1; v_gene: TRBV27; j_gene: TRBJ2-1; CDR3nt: TGTGCCAGCAGTTTCCTGACAGGGACCGTTGAGCAGTTCTTC; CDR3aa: CASSFLTGTVEQFF
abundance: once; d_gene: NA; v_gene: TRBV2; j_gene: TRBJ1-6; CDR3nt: TGTGCCAGCACGTCGAGGGGGGGGATTAATTCACCCCTCCACTTT; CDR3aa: CASTSRGGINSPLHF
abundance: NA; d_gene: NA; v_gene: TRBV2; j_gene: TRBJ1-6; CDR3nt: TGTGCCAGCAGTACGGGACGGACTAATTCACCCCTCCACTTT; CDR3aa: CASSTGRTNSPLHF
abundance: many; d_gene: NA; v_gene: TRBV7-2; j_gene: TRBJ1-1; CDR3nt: TGTGCCAGCAGCCCCAGACAGAACACTGAAGCTTTCTTT; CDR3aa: CASSPRQNTEAFF
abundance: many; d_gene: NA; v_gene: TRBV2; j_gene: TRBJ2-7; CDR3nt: TGTGCCAGCAGTGAAGCGCTAGTCTCCTACGAGCAGTACTTC; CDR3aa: CASSEALVSYEQYF
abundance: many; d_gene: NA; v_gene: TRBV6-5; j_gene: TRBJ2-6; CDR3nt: TGTGCCAGCAGTTACCATGGAGGCGGTGGGGCCAACGTCCTGACTTTC; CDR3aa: CASSYHGGGGANVLTF
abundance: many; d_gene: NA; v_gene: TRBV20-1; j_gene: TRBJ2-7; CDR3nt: TGCAGTGCTTCGCGTCGTGGCCCAACCTACGAGCAGTACTTC; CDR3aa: CSASRRGPTYEQYF
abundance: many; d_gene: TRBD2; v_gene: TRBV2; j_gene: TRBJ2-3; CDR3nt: TGTGCCAGCAGTCATTGGACTAGCGGGAACACAGATACGCAGTATTTT; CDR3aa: CASSHWTSGNTDTQYF
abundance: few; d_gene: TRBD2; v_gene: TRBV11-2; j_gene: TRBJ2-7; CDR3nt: TGTGCCAGCAGCTCAGTAAGGGACAGGGGTTGGACTAGCGGGAGCGGGAGGCCCTACGAGCAGTACTTC; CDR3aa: CASSSVRDRGWTSGSGRPYEQYF
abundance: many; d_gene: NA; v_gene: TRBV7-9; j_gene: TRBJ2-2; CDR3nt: TGTGCCAGCAGCCCCCGACCCGGCCCCGGGGAGCTGTTTTTT; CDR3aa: CASSPRPGPGELFF
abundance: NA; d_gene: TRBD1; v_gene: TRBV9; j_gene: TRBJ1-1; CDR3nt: TGTGCCAGCAGCCGGACAGGGGCCTATGGTGAAGCTTTCTTT; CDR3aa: CASSRTGAYGEAFF
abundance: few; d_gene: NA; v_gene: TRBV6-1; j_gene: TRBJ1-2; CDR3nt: TGTGCCAGCAGTGACCACTGGCGGGGCTACACCTTC; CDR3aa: CASSDHWRGYTF
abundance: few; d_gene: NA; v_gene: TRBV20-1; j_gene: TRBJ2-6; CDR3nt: TGCAGTGCTAGATGGGCAGGTGGGGCCAACGTCCTGACTTTC; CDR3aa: CSARWAGGANVLTF
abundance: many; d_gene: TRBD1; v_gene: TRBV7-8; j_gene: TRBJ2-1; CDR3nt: TGTGCCAGCAGCCTCCGGGACAGGGACGTTAATGAGCAGTTCTTC; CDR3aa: CASSLRDRDVNEQFF
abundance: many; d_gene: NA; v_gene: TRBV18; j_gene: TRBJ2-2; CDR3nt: TGTGCCAGCTCAGACCTACAGGGCCTCGGGGAGCTGTTTTTT; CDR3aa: CASSDLQGLGELFF
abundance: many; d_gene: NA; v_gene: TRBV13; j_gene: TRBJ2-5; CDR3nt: TGCGCCAGCAGTTTGACAGGCCGGGAGACCCAGTACTTC; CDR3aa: CASSLTGRETQYF
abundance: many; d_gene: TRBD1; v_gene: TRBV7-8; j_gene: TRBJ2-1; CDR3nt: TGTGCCAGCAGCCTGGACAGGTTCTCCTACAATGAGCAGTTCTTC; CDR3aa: CASSLDRFSYNEQFF
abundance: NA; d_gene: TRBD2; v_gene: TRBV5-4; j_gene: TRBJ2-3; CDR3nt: TGTGCCAGCAGCTTGGTGCCTAGCGGGAGGAGCACAGATACGCAGTATTTT; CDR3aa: CASSLVPSGRSTDTQYF
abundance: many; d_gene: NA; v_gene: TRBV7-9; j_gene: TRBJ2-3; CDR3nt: TGTGCCAGCAGCAAATCCCGGGGACTGCCCGAGGGGGATACGCAGTATTTT; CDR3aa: CASSKSRGLPEGDTQYF
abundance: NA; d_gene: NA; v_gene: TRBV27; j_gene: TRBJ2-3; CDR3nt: TGTGCCAGCAGTCTATTGGGCGTTTGGGGGATCAGCACAGATACGCAGTATTTT; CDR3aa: CASSLLGVWGISTDTQYF
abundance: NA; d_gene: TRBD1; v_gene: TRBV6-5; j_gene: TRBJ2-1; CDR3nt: TGTGCCAGCAGTTGGGTAGGACAGGGGAGGTGGAATGAGCAGTTCTTC; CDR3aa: CASSWVGQGRWNEQFF
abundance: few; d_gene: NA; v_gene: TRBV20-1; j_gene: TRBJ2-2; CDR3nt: TGCAGTGCTATAGTACCAGGGAACACCGGGGAGCTGTTTTTT; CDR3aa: CSAIVPGNTGELFF
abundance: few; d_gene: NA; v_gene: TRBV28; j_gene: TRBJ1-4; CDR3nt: TGTGCCAGCAGACCAGGACAGTCAACTAATGAAAAACTGTTTTTT; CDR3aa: CASRPGQSTNEKLFF
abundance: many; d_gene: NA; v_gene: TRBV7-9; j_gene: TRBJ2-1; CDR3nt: TGTGCCAGCAGCTTGTTGATCGCGGCGTTCTACAATGAGCAGTTCTTC; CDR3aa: CASSLLIAAFYNEQFF
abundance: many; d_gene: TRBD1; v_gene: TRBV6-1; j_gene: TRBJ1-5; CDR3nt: TGTGCCAGCAGGGACAGGGGACCAAATCAGCCCCAGCATTTT; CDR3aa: CASRDRGPNQPQHF
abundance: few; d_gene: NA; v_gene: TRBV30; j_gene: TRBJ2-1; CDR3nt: TGTGCCTGGAGTGAAAATAGCGGCTCCTACAATGAGCAGTTCTTC; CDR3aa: CAWSENSGSYNEQFF
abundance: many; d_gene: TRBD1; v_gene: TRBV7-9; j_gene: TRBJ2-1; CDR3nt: TGTGCCAGCAGCCCCCGGGACAGGGCTAATGAGCAGTTCTTC; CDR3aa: CASSPRDRANEQFF
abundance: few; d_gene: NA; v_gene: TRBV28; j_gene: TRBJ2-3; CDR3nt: TGTGCCAGCAGTTTTTCAGGGGGGGTGGATACGCAGTATTTT; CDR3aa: CASSFSGGVDTQYF
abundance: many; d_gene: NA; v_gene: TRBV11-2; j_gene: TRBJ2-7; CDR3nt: TGTGCCAGCAGCTTAGCACCTTACGAGCAGTACTTC; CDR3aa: CASSLAPYEQYF
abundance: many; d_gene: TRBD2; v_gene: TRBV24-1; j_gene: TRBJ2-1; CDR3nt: TGTGCCACCAGTGATTTGCAGCCAATAGCGGGAAGGTACAATGAGCAGTTCTTC; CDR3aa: CATSDLQPIAGRYNEQFF
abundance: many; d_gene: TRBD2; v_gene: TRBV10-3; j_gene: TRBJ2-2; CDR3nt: TGTGCCATCAGTGAGACTAGCGGGAGCGCCGGGGAGCTGTTTTTT; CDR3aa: CAISETSGSAGELFF
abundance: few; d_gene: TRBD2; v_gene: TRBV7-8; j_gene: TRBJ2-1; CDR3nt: TGTGCCAGCAGCTCACTAGCGAATGAGCAGTTCTTC; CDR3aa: CASSSLANEQFF
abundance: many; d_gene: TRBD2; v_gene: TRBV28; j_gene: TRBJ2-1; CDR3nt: TGTGCCAGCAGACGACTAGCGGGAGCCCCCTACAATGAGCAGTTCTTC; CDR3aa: CASRRLAGAPYNEQFF
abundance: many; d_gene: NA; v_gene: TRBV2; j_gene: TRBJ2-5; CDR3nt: TGTGCCAGCATCCAGCGGCAAGAGACCCAGTACTTC; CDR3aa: CASIQRQETQYF
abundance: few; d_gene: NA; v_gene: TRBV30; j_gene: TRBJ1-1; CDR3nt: TGTGCCTGGAGTATACCAGGGAACACTGAAGCTTTCTTT; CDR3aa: CAWSIPGNTEAFF
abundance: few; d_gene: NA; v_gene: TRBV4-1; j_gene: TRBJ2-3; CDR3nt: TGCGCCAGCAGCCAATGGTTCGTCGACGACACAGATACGCAGTATTTT; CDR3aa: CASSQWFVDDTDTQYF
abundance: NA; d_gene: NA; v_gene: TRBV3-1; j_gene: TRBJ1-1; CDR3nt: TGTGCCAGCAGCCACCTAGTGGGTACTGAAGCTTTCTTT; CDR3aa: CASSHLVGTEAFF
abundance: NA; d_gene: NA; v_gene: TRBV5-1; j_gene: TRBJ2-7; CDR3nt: TGCGCCAGCAGCCCTACACGGTTAACCTACGAGCAGTACTTC; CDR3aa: CASSPTRLTYEQYF
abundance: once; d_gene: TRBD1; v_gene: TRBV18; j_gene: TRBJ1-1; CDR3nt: TGTGCCAGCTCCCCCGGGACAGAGAACACTGAAGCTTTCTTT; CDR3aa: CASSPGTENTEAFF
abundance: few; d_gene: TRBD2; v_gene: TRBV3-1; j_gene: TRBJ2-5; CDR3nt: TGTGCCAGCAGCCGACTAGCGGGAGACGGAGAGCAGTACTTC; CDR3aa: CASSRLAGDGEQYF
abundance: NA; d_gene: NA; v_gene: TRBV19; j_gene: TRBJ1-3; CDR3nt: TGTGCCAGTAGTATCCCCGGGAGGGGCGCTGGAAACACCATATATTTT; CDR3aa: CASSIPGRGAGNTIYF
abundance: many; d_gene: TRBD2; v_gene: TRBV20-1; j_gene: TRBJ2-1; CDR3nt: TGCAGTGCTAGAGGACTAGCGGGAGTGGGCGATGAGCAGTTCTTC; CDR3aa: CSARGLAGVGDEQFF
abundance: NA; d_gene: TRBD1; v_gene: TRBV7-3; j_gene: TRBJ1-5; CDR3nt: TGTGCCAGCAGCTTAAAAGCCCCCGGGACAGGGTCAGGGCAGCCCCAGCATTTT; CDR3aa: CASSLKAPGTGSGQPQHF
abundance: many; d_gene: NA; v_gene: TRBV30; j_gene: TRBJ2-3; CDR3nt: TGTGCCTGGAGTGTAAATCTCGGCCGGGGAACAGATACGCAGTATTTT; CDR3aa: CAWSVNLGRGTDTQYF
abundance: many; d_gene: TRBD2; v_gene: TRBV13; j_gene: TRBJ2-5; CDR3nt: TGTGCCAGCAGCGCGACTAGCGGGAGGGCTGTAGAGACCCAGTACTTC; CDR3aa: CASSATSGRAVETQYF
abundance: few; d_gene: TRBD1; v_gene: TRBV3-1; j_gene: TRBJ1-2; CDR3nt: TGTGCCAGCAGCCCATCGGACAGGGCCTATGGCTACACCTTC; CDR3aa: CASSPSDRAYGYTF
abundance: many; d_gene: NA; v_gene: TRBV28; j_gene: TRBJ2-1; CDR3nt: TGTGCCAGCAGACAAGGGGGTGTGAATGAGCAGTTCTTC; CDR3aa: CASRQGGVNEQFF
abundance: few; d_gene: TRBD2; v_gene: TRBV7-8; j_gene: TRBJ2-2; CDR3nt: TGTGCCAGCAGCCGGACTAGCGGGGGGAACACCGGGGAGCTGTTTTTT; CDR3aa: CASSRTSGGNTGELFF
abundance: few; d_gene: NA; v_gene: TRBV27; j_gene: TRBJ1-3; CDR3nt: TGTGCCAGCAGGAGTACAGGCGGAAACACCATATATTTT; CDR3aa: CASRSTGGNTIYF
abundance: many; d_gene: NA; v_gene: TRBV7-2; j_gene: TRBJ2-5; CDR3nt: TGTGCCAGCATTACCGGACGGGCTCAAGAGACCCAGTACTTC; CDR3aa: CASITGRAQETQYF
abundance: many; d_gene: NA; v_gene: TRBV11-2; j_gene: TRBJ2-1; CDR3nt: TGTGCCAGCAGCTTAGGGGCAGGTACCTACAATGAGCAGTTCTTC; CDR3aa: CASSLGAGTYNEQFF